This passage covers 4 T cell receptor beta chains from one sample sequenced in a study of cytomegalovirus exposure and HLA in healthy donors. PCR involved 60 Vbeta and 13 Jbeta primers. The repertoire was sequenced with immunoSEQ multiplex PCR; TCRdb's copy has only in-frame clones and lacks some. The sample records roughly 140,000 clones, 78% being singletons. Sequencing input: PBMCs. The receptor set was obtained from a male donor in good health and CMV-seronegative.

V is TRBV30 and J is TRBJ2-2; D uncertain. The CDR3 consists of 14 residues. Trimming pared 8 bases from V and 7 bases from J, leaving 20 bases between. Per the germline V gene, CDR1 is GTSNPN and CDR2 is SVGIG (reference sequence). CDR3 region: CAGTGWRSVGELFF. CDR3 in DNA: TGTGCCGGCACCGGGTGGCGGAGCGTCGGGGAGCTGTTTTTT.

The genes are TRBV9 and TRBJ2-7; D unresolved. This CDR3 has 14 residues. Trimming left V 3 bases short and J 8 bases short, with 18 bases between. The germline gives CDR1 SGDLS, CDR2 YYNGEE. This chain's CDR3 is CASSASQAVGKQYF. Here the CDR3 DNA reads TGTGCCAGCAGCGCATCCCAGGCTGTAGGTAAGCAGTACTTC.

As regards this clone: One end of the junction does not line up with germline, which may come from a read error. Other DNA sequences in the sample encode the same CDR3. For the CDR3, the DNA is TGTGCGAGTGGTTTGGTCTCCCTGGGGACAGCTAGCAATCAGCCCCAGCATTTT. It yields the protein CASGLVSLGTASNQPQHF. The chain links TRBV12-5 to TRBJ1-5, with 7 positions matching TRBD1. The CDR3 has 18 amino acids. Germline V gene sequence: CDR1 LGHNT, CDR2 FRNRAP.

The V gene is TRBV7-3, the J gene TRBJ2-1, with 11 bases that match TRBD1. V shed 4 bases, J shed 4 bases, and the junction held 6 bases outside the gene matches. This CDR3 has 16 amino acids. Germline CDR1 SGHTA, CDR2 FQGTGA. CDR3 sequence (DNA): TGTGCCAGCAGCTCCCCGGACAGGGGGCCGTACAATGAGCAGTTCTTC. Protein: CASSSPDRGPYNEQFF.